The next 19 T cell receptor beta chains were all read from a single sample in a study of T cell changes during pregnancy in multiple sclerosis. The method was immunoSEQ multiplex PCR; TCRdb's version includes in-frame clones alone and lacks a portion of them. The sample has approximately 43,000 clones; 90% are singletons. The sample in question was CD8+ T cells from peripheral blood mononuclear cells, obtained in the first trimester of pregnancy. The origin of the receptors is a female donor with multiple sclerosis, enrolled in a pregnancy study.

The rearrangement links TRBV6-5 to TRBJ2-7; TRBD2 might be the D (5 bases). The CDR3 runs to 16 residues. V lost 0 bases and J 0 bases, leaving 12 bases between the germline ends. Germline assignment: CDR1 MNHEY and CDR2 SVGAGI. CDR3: CASSYSIGLSSYEQYF. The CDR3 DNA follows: TGTGCCAGCAGTTACTCCATTGGACTTTCCTCCTACGAGCAGTACTTC.

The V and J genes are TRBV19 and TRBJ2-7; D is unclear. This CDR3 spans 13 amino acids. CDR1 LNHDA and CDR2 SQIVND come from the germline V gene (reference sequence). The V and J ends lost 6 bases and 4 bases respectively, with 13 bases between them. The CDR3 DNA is TGTGCCAGTAGCCCGTTTCATCTATACGAGCAGTACTTC. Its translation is CASSPFHLYEQYF. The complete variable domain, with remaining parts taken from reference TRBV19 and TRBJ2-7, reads DGGITQSPKYLFRKEGQNVTLSCEQNLNHDAMYWYRQDPGQGLRLIYYSQIVNDFQKGDIAEGYSVSREKKESFPLTVTSAQKNPTAFYLCASSPFHLYEQYFGPGTRLTVT.

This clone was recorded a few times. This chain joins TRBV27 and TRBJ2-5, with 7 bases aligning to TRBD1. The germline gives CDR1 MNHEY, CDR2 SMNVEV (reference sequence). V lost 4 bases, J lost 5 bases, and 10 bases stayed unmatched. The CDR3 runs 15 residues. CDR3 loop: CASSSKNRGGETQYF. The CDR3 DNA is TGTGCCAGCAGTTCCAAGAACAGGGGTGGCGAGACCCAGTACTTC.

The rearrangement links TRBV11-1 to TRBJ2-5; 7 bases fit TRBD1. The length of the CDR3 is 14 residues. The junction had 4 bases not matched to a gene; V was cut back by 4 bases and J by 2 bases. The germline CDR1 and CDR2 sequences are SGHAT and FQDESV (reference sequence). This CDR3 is CASSSWDSQETQYF. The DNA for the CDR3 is TGTGCCAGCAGCTCCTGGGACAGTCAAGAGACCCAGTACTTC.

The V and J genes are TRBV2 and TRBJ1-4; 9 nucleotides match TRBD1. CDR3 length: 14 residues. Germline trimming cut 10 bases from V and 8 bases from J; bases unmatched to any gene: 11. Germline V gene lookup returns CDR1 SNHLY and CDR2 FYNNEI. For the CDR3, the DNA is TGTGCCACCCTAGTACAGGGGGCCGAAGAAAAACTGTTTTTT. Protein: CATLVQGAEEKLFF.

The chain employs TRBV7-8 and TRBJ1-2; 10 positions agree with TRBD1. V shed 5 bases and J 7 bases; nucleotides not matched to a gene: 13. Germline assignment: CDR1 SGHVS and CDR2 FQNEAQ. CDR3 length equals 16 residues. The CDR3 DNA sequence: TGTGCCAGCAGCGATCCTGGGACAGGGGTCGCTCTTGGCTACACCTTC. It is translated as CASSDPGTGVALGYTF.

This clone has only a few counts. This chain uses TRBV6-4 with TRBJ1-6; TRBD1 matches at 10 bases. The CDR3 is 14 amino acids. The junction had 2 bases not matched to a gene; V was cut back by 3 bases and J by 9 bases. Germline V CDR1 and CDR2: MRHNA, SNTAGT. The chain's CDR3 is CASSERTGGSPLHF. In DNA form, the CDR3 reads TGTGCCAGCAGTGAAAGGACAGGGGGTTCACCCCTCCACTTT.

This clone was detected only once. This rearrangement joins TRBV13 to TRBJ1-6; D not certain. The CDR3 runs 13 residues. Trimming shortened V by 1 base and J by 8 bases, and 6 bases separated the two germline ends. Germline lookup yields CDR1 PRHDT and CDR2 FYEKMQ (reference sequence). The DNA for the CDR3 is TGTGCCAGCAGCTTAGCTAGCGATTCACCCCTCCACTTT. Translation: CASSLASDSPLHF.

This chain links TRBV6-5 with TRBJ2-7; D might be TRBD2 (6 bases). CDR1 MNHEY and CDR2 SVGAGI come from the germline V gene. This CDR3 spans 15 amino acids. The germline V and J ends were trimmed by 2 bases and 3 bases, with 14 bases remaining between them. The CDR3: CASSYTGELSYEQYF. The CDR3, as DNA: TGTGCCAGCAGTTACACGGGGGAACTGAGCTACGAGCAGTACTTC.

CDR3 loop: CASRLRLAGPEWEQYF. The CDR3 DNA sequence: TGTGCCAGCAGACTAAGACTAGCGGGGCCGGAGTGGGAGCAGTACTTC. The chain employs TRBV28 and TRBJ2-7, with TRBD2 matching over 11 bases. The V gene end was trimmed by 6 bases and the J gene end by 7 bases; junction bases not matched to a gene: 14. CDR1 and CDR2 (germline): MDHEN, SYDVKM. This CDR3 has 16 residues.

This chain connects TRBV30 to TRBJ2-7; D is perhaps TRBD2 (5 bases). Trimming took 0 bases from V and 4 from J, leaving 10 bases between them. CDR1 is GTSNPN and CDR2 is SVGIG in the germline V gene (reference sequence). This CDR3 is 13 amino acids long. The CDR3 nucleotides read TGTGCCTGGAGTGTACTAGGTCCGTACGAGCAGTACTTC. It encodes CAWSVLGPYEQYF.

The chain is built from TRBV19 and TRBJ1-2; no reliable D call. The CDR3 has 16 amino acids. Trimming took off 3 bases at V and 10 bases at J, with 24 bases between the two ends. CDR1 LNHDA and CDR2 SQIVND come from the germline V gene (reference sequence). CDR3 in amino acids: CASSIFSSASYGYYTF. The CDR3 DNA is TGTGCCAGTAGTATTTTTTCTTCAGCGAGTTATGGCTACTACACCTTC.

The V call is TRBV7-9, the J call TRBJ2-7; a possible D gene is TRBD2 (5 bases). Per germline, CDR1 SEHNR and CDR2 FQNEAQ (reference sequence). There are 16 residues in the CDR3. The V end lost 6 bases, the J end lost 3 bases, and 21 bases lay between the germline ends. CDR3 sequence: CASRPSIQPLNYEQYF. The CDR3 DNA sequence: TGTGCCAGCAGACCTAGCATACAGCCTCTCAACTACGAGCAGTACTTC.

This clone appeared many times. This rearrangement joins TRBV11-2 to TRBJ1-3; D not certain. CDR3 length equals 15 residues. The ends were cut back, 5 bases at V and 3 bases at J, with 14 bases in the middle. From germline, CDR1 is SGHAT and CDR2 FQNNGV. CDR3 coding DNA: TGTGCCAGCAGCACCCCGGGTGGGTTTGGAAACACCATATATTTT. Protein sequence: CASSTPGGFGNTIYF.

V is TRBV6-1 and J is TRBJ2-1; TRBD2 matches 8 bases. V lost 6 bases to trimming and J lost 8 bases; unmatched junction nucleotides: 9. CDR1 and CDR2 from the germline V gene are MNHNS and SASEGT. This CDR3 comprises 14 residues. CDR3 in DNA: TGTGCCAGCAGAACCCCCCCCGGGGGGGATGAGCAGTTCTTC. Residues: CASRTPPGGDEQFF.

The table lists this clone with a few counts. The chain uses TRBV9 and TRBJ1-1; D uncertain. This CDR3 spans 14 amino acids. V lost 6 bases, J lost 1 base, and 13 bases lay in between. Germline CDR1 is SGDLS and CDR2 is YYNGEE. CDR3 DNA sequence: TGTGCCAGCACTGGCTGGGCAGGGAACACTGAAGCTTTCTTT. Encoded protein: CASTGWAGNTEAFF.

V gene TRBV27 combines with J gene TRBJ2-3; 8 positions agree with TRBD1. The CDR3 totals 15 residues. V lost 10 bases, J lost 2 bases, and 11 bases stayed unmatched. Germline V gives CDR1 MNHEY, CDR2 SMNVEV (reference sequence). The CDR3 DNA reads TGTGCCACCCACCCCCTACAGGGGGTCACAGATACGCAGTATTTT. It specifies CATHPLQGVTDTQYF.

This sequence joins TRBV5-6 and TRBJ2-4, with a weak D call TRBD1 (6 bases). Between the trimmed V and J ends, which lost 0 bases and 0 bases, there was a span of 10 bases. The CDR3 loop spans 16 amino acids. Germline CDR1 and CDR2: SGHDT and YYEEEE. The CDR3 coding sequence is TGTGCCAGCAGCTTGGGGCTACAGGGAGCCAAAAACATTCAGTACTTC. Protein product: CASSLGLQGAKNIQYF.

In nucleotides, the CDR3 is TGTGCCAGCAGCCAAATGCAGGGGAGGGAAAACATTCAGTACTTC. Translating gives CASSQMQGRENIQYF. V gene TRBV9 combines with J gene TRBJ2-4; weak D call: TRBD2 (7 bases). V was clipped by 4 bases and J by 5 bases, with 16 bases between them. Germline CDR1 and CDR2: SGDLS and YYNGEE. The CDR3 loop spans 15 amino acids.